The rows below give T cell receptor beta chains drawn from one sample of a study of cytomegalovirus exposure and HLA in healthy donors. TCRdb's table, derived via immunoSEQ multiplex PCR, lists solely in-frame clones and lacks some. The ten most abundant clones cover more than 2.5% of a sample with 55,000 to 80,000 clones. The sample consisted of PBMCs. The receptor source for this set is a man aged 35 to 55 in good health and CMV-seronegative. Both conserved end residues are part of each CDR3. A D gene is named only where the DNA matches it firmly.

cdr3_aa: CASSYSRPGLNEKLFF
cdr3_nt: TGTGCCAGCAGTTACTCGAGACCAGGGCTTAATGAAAAACTGTTTTTT
v_call: TRBV6-5
j_call: TRBJ1-4
d_call: -

cdr3_aa: CASSQGAPIKGGNEQFF
cdr3_nt: TGTGCCAGCAGCCAGGGGGCACCCATTAAAGGGGGCAATGAGCAGTTCTTC
v_call: TRBV11-2
j_call: TRBJ2-1
d_call: TRBD1

cdr3_aa: CASSQLRGAYADTQYF
cdr3_nt: TGCGCCAGCAGCCAATTGCGGGGGGCCTACGCAGATACGCAGTATTTT
v_call: TRBV4-1
j_call: TRBJ2-3
d_call: TRBD2

cdr3_aa: CASRKASRAQQETQYF
cdr3_nt: TGCGCCAGCAGAAAAGCCAGCAGGGCCCAACAAGAGACCCAGTACTTC
v_call: TRBV10-1
j_call: TRBJ2-5
d_call: -

cdr3_aa: CASSVRELYGYTF
cdr3_nt: TGTGCCAGCAGCGTCCGGGAGCTCTATGGCTACACCTTC
v_call: TRBV7-9
j_call: TRBJ1-2
d_call: -

cdr3_aa: CASVPGTANGYTF
cdr3_nt: TGTGCCAGCGTACCCGGGACAGCGAATGGCTACACCTTC
v_call: TRBV6-1
j_call: TRBJ1-2
d_call: TRBD1

cdr3_aa: CASSFLTGELFF
cdr3_nt: TGTGCCAGCAGCTTCCTCACCGGGGAGCTGTTTTTT
v_call: TRBV11-3
j_call: TRBJ2-2
d_call: -

cdr3_aa: CASSLGRGAGYTF
cdr3_nt: TGTGCCAGCAGCTTAGGTCGGGGTGCTGGCTACACCTTC
v_call: TRBV7-2
j_call: TRBJ1-2
d_call: -

cdr3_aa: CASSQGSASGGQETQYF
cdr3_nt: TGTGCCAGCAGCCAAGGGTCGGCTAGCGGGGGGCAAGAGACCCAGTACTTC
v_call: TRBV4-2
j_call: TRBJ2-5
d_call: TRBD2

cdr3_aa: CARRLNNEQFF
cdr3_nt: TGTGCCAGAAGATTAAACAATGAGCAGTTCTTC
v_call: TRBV5-3
j_call: TRBJ2-1
d_call: -

cdr3_aa: CASSEPQVGAINQPQHF
cdr3_nt: TGCGCCAGCAGTGAGCCACAGGTAGGGGCGATTAATCAGCCCCAGCATTTT
v_call: TRBV10-2
j_call: TRBJ1-5
d_call: -

cdr3_aa: CASSLGTIPNTEAFF
cdr3_nt: TGTGCCAGCAGCTTGGGGACAATTCCTAACACTGAAGCTTTCTTT
v_call: TRBV5-5
j_call: TRBJ1-1
d_call: -

cdr3_aa: CASRDRVNPSEQYF
cdr3_nt: TGTGCCAGCAGGGACAGGGTCAATCCCTCCGAGCAGTACTTC
v_call: TRBV6-1
j_call: TRBJ2-7
d_call: TRBD1

cdr3_aa: CASSSGQPNTEAFF
cdr3_nt: TGCGCCAGCAGCTCGGGACAACCGAACACTGAAGCTTTCTTT
v_call: TRBV5-1
j_call: TRBJ1-1
d_call: -

cdr3_aa: CASSAREGGTDTQYF
cdr3_nt: TGTGCCAGCAGCGCGAGAGAGGGGGGCACAGATACGCAGTATTTT
v_call: TRBV9
j_call: TRBJ2-3
d_call: -

cdr3_aa: CASKTGLGYNEQFF
cdr3_nt: TGTGCCAGCAAGACAGGGCTAGGGTACAATGAGCAGTTCTTC
v_call: TRBV28
j_call: TRBJ2-1
d_call: TRBD1

cdr3_aa: CASSPSGFEYEQYF
cdr3_nt: TGTGCCAGCAGCCCCTCAGGTTTCGAGTACGAGCAGTACTTC
v_call: TRBV7-2
j_call: TRBJ2-7
d_call: -

cdr3_aa: CASGMTSGGTYNEQFF
cdr3_nt: TGTGCCAGCGGAATGACTAGCGGGGGGACGTACAATGAGCAGTTCTTC
v_call: TRBV28
j_call: TRBJ2-1
d_call: TRBD2

cdr3_aa: CASTIQANTEAFF
cdr3_nt: TGTGCCAGCACTATACAGGCTAACACTGAAGCTTTCTTT
v_call: TRBV28
j_call: TRBJ1-1
d_call: -

cdr3_aa: CASSEATGSYNEQFF
cdr3_nt: TGTGCCAGCAGTGAAGCAACAGGGTCCTACAATGAGCAGTTCTTC
v_call: TRBV6-1
j_call: TRBJ2-1
d_call: -

cdr3_aa: CASAGGGGFYGYTF
cdr3_nt: TGTGCCAGCGCGGGCGGAGGGGGCTTCTATGGCTACACCTTC
v_call: TRBV28
j_call: TRBJ1-2
d_call: TRBD1

cdr3_aa: CASSLTGVTGELFF
cdr3_nt: TGTGCCAGCAGCCTGACAGGGGTAACCGGGGAGCTGTTTTTT
v_call: TRBV7-9
j_call: TRBJ2-2
d_call: TRBD1

cdr3_aa: CASSLHGDTQYF
cdr3_nt: TGTGCCAGCTCGCTCCACGGAGATACGCAGTATTTT
v_call: TRBV18
j_call: TRBJ2-3
d_call: -